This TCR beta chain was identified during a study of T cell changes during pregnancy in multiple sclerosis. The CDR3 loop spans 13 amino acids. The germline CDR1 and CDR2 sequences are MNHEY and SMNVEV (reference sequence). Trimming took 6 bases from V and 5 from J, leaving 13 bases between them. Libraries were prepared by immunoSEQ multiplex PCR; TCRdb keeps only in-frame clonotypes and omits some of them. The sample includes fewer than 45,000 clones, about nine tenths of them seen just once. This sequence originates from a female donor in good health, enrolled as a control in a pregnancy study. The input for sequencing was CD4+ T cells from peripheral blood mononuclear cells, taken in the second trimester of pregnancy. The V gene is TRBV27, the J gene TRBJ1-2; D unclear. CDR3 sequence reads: CASSERAPYGYTF. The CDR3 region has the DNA TGTGCCAGCAGCGAGAGGGCCCCGTATGGCTACACCTTC.